The T cell receptor (beta chain) under discussion was sequenced for a study of blood T cell repertoires in COVID-19. Study as a whole: The samples span acute and convalescent COVID-19 from the United States, Italy and Spain. PBMCs, B-cell-depleted T cells, or T cells were the source of the cDNA or gDNA that made up the material.

Authors' methods: How many nucleated cells were present was estimated from reference gene primer amplification. Produced via immunoSEQ multiplex PCR; TCRdb's table is partial and in-frame only. V and J calls and clone size are given by that table; D and trimming were obtained from the DNA. Among tens of thousands of clones, around 83% were seen once, and the ten largest hold about 10%. V was pared by 5 bases and J by 5 bases, with 4 bases of the junction left unmatched. Germline V CDR1 and CDR2: SGHAT, FQNNGV. The CDR3 contains 13 residues. Sample: peripheral blood. J is TRBJ1-2 and V is TRBV11-2; 8 bases map to TRBD1. The sequence derives from a human donor in a cohort sampled during active COVID-19. The DNA of the CDR3 is TGTGCCAGCAGCCCTGACAGGGGATATGGCTACACCTTC. Translation gives CASSPDRGYGYTF.